Detailed here is one T cell receptor beta chain. Libraries were prepared by immunoSEQ multiplex PCR; TCRdb keeps only in-frame clonotypes and omits some of them. Here the sample spans about 110,000 clones, about 85% being singletons. The data were obtained in a study of T cell responses to AZD1222 COVID-19 vaccine. This CDR3 contains 14 residues. Germline CDR1 is LNHDA and CDR2 is SQIVND (reference sequence). Trimming removed 4 bases from V and 5 bases from J; junction bases left unmatched: 4. The sequence was obtained from an adult in good health. The sample in question was peripheral blood, obtained on day 0 of AZD1222 vaccination. The chain employs TRBV19 and TRBJ1-4; TRBD1 matches 7 bases. The CDR3 bases are TGTGCCAGTAGTAAGACAGGGTTGAATGAAAAACTGTTTTTT. Residues: CASSKTGLNEKLFF.